These 5 T cell receptor beta chains came from one sample sequenced in a study of blood T cells in healthy people across ages. Primed by a sample-barcoded 5' primer and a J-beta primer mix, a second PCR proceeded for about 6 to 11 cycles. A single record per CDR3 protein comes from TCRdb applying MiXCR to the 5' RACE reads. The sample has over 1.5 million distinct CDR3 sequences, about 50% seen once. Material for sequencing was blood. These receptors were obtained from a woman between 35 and 50 years old in good health.

J is TRBJ1-1 and V is TRBV27; unclear D gene. Trimming pared 2 bases from V and 1 base from J, leaving 11 bases between. The CDR3 consists of 15 residues. Germline V gene lookup returns CDR1 MNHEY and CDR2 SMNVEV (reference sequence). The CDR3 spells CASSLSPRQNTEAFF. CDR3 DNA: TGTGCCAGCAGTTTAAGTCCTCGGCAGAACACTGAAGCTTTCTTT.

This chain joins TRBV2 and TRBJ2-3, with unresolved D. Germline V lookup: CDR1 SNHLY, CDR2 FYNNEI. The CDR3 consists of 14 residues. The V and J ends lost 7 bases and 0 bases respectively, with 11 bases between them. Written as DNA, the CDR3 is TGTGCCAGCAAAGTTCGCGGTAGCACAGATACGCAGTATTTT. Its protein is CASKVRGSTDTQYF.

The chain links TRBV28 to TRBJ2-1; the match to TRBD1 covers 8 bases. Unmatched junction bases numbered 6, after V lost 8 bases and J lost 3 bases. The CDR3 loop spans 14 amino acids. In germline, CDR1 is MDHEN, CDR2 SYDVKM. The CDR3 region has the DNA TGTGCCAGCTACCCCGGGACAGGCTACAATGAGCAGTTCTTC. This translates into CASYPGTGYNEQFF.

This rearrangement joins TRBV20-1 to TRBJ1-5, with 10 bases identical to TRBD1. CDR3 length: 16 amino acids. The ends lost 0 bases at V and 6 bases at J; junction bases unmatched: 8. The germline V gene encodes CDR1 DFQATT and CDR2 SNEGSKA (reference sequence). The CDR3 protein is CSARDPGQGSSQPQHF. Written as DNA, the CDR3 is TGCAGTGCTAGAGACCCGGGACAGGGGTCGAGTCAGCCCCAGCATTTT.

The chain joins TRBV29-1 to TRBJ2-1, with D maybe TRBD2 (5 bases). The CDR3 is made up of 13 amino acids. Germline assignment: CDR1 SQVTM and CDR2 ANQGSEA. Trimming removed 4 bases from V and 7 bases from J, with 14 bases in between. CDR3 sequence: CSVVLSGPNEQFF. In nucleotides, the CDR3 is TGCAGCGTTGTACTAAGCGGCCCTAATGAGCAGTTCTTC.